The 6 T cell receptor beta chains in this list originate from one sample, sequenced in a study of T cell changes during pregnancy in multiple sclerosis. The table came from immunoSEQ multiplex PCR; TCRdb's copy has only in-frame clones and leaves some out. Among 25,000 to 35,000 clones listed, roughly nine tenths were seen once. Sequencing was performed on CD4+ T cells from peripheral blood mononuclear cells, taken in the second trimester of pregnancy. These receptors came from a female donor in good health, enrolled as a control in a pregnancy study.

This chain links TRBV6-1 with TRBJ2-1; 9 nucleotides align to TRBD2. The V gene end was trimmed by 7 bases and the J gene end by 9 bases; junction bases not matched to a gene: 13. Germline CDR1 reads MNHNS; CDR2 reads SASEGT. The CDR3 extends over 15 amino acids. CDR3 loop: CASTDLLAGAGEQFF. The DNA of the CDR3 is TGTGCCAGCACGGACTTATTAGCGGGAGCAGGTGAGCAGTTCTTC.

The chain carries TRBV2 and TRBJ2-7; 7 positions agree with TRBD1. V was pared by 8 bases and J by 2 bases, with 6 bases of the junction left unmatched. The CDR3 consists of 13 residues. The germline gives CDR1 SNHLY, CDR2 FYNNEI. The chain's CDR3 is CASRDSATYEQYF. CDR3 DNA sequence: TGTGCCAGCCGGGACAGTGCAACCTACGAGCAGTACTTC. Drawing the rest from reference TRBV2 and TRBJ2-7, the complete variable domain is EPEVTQTPSHQVTQMGQEVILRCVPISNHLYFYWYRQILGQKVEFLVSFYNNEISEKSEIFDDQFSVERPDGSNFTLKIRSTKLEDSAMYFCASRDSATYEQYFGPGTRLTVT.

The genes are TRBV9 and TRBJ2-5; 8 bases agree with TRBD2. V lost 6 bases to trimming and J lost 5 bases; unmatched junction nucleotides: 9. The CDR3 covers 14 residues. The germline gives CDR1 SGDLS, CDR2 YYNGEE. CDR3 residues: CASTSGGPGETQYF. In nucleotides, the CDR3 is TGTGCCAGCACCTCGGGGGGGCCGGGTGAGACCCAGTACTTC.

This rearrangement joins TRBV20-1 to TRBJ1-2; D is unclear. Looked up from germline, CDR1 is DFQATT and CDR2 is SNEGSKA (reference sequence). Trimming left V 6 bases short and J 8 bases short, with 13 bases between. CDR3 length: 11 residues. In DNA form, the CDR3 reads TGCAGTGCCAAGTACACAACGGGCTACACCTTC. Translated, it gives CSAKYTTGYTF.

The chain uses TRBV27 and TRBJ2-5; the match to TRBD1 covers 11 bases. Unmatched junction bases numbered 9, after V lost 5 bases and J lost 7 bases. The CDR3 is 15 amino acids. Germline-derived CDR1 and CDR2 are MNHEY and SMNVEV (reference sequence). The CDR3 nucleotides read TGTGCCAGCAGTACCCGGGACAGGGGGTCAGGGACCCAGTACTTC. It translates to CASSTRDRGSGTQYF.

The gene calls are TRBV30 and TRBJ2-1, with TRBD2 as a possible D gene (5 bases). Between the trimmed V and J ends, which lost 3 bases and 6 bases, there was a span of 15 bases. The length of the CDR3 is 14 residues. CDR1 is GTSNPN and CDR2 is SVGIG in the germline V gene (reference sequence). CDR3 sequence reads: CAWSPGVGSNEQFF. CDR3 DNA sequence: TGTGCCTGGAGCCCCGGGGTAGGGTCCAATGAGCAGTTCTTC.